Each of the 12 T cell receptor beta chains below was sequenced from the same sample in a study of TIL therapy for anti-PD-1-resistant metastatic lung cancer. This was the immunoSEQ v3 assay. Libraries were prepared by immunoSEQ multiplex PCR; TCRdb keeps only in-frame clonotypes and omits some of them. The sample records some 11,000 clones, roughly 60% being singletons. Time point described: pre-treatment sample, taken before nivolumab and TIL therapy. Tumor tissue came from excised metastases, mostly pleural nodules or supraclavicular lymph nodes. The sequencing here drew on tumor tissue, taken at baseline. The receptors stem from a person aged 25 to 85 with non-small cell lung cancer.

This chain's CDR3 is CASSATTYNEQFF. The CDR3 DNA reads as TGCGCCAGCAGTGCGACTACCTACAATGAGCAGTTCTTC. The chain employs TRBV10-1 and TRBJ2-1, with a tentative D call TRBD2 (5 bases). CDR3 size: 13 residues. Germline assignment: CDR1 WNHNN and CDR2 SYGVQD (reference sequence). V was clipped by 4 bases and J by 2 bases, with 6 bases between them.

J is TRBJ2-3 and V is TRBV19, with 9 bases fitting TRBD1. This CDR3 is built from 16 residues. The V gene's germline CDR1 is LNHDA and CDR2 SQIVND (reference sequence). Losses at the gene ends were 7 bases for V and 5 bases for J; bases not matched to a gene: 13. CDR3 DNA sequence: TGTGCCAGTACCCCACGGGACAGGGTTAGGGGAGATACGCAGTATTTT. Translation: CASTPRDRVRGDTQYF.

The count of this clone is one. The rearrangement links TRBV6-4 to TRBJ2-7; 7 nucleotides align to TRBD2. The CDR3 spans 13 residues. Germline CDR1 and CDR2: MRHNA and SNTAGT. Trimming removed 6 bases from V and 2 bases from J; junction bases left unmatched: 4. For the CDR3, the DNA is TGTGCCAGCAGGGGGGGGAAAGCCTACGAGCAGTACTTC. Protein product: CASRGGKAYEQYF.

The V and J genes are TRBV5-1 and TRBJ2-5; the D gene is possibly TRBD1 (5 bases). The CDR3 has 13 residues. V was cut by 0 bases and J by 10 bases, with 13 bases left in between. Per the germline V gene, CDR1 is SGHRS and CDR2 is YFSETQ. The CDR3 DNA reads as TGCGCCAGCAGCTTGGCCTCACAGGTTGACCAGTACTTC. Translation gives CASSLASQVDQYF.

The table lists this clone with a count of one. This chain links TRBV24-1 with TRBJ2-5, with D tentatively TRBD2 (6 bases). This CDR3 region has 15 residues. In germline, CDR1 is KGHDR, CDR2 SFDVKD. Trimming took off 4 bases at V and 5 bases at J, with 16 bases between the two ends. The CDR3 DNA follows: TGTGCCACCAGTGAATCCCGGGCAAGCGGGGAGACCCAGTACTTC. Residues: CATSESRASGETQYF.

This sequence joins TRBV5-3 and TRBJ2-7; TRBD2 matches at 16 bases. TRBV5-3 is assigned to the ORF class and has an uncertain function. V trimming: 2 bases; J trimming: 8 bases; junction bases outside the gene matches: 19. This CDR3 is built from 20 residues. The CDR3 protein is CARSFGGTKPGLAGGHKQYF. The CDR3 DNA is TGTGCCAGAAGCTTTGGAGGAACCAAACCGGGACTAGCGGGGGGGCATAAGCAGTACTTC.

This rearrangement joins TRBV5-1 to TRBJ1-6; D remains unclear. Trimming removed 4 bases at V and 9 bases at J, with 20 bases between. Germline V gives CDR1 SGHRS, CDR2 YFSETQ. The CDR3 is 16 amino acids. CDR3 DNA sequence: TGCGCCAGCAGCCTTCAAGTTGCCGCCGTTGGTTCACCCCTCCACTTT. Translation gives CASSLQVAAVGSPLHF.

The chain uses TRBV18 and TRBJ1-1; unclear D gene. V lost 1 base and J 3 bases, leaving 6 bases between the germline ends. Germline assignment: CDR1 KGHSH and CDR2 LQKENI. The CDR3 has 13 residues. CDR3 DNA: TGTGCCAGCTCACCACACCTGGACACTGAAGCTTTCTTT. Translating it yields CASSPHLDTEAFF.

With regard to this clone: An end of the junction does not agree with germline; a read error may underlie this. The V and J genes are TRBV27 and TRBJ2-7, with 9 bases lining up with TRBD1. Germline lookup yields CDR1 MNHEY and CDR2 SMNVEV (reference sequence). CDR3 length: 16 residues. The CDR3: CASSLSRDRVTYEQYF. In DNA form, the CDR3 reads TGTGCCAGCAGTCTATCCCGGGACAGGGTAACCTACGAGCAGTACTTC.

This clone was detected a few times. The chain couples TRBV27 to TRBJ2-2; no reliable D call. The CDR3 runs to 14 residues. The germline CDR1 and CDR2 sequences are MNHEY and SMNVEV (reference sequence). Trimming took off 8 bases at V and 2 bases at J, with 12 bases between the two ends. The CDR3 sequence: CASGPRLNTGELFF. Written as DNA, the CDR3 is TGTGCCAGCGGTCCGAGACTCAACACCGGGGAGCTGTTTTTT.

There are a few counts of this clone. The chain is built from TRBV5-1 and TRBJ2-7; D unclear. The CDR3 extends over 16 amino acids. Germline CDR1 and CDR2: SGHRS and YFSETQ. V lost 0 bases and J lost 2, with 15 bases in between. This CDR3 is CASSLAGSSGAYEQYF. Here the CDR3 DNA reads TGCGCCAGCAGCTTGGCCGGGTCTAGTGGGGCCTACGAGCAGTACTTC.

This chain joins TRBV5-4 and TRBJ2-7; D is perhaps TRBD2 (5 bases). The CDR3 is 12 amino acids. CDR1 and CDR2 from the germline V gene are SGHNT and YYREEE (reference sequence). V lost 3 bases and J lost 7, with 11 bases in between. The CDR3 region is CASSWPAGEQYF. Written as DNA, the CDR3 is TGTGCCAGCAGCTGGCCGGCGGGTGAGCAGTACTTC.